The 20 T cell receptor beta chains below all came from one sample that was sequenced in a study of T-cell reconstitution after alpha-beta-depleted transplantation in children. As it was prepared, the TCRbeta library received unique molecular identifiers. TCRdb processed the PCR reads anew with MiXCR; each CDR3 protein has one entry. The sample yields 200,000 to 300,000 distinct CDR3 sequences, around 25% seen once. Specimen: PBMCs, collected before TCRalphabeta/CD19-depleted stem cell transplant. These receptors were obtained from a girl aged 2-10 years with Fanconi anemia, due to receive a stem cell transplant.

V gene TRBV7-3 combines with J gene TRBJ2-1, with a weak D call TRBD1 (5 bases). This CDR3 has 15 residues. The V and J ends lost 5 bases and 0 bases respectively, with 11 bases between them. CDR1 is SGHTA and CDR2 is FQGTGA in the germline V gene. For the CDR3, the DNA is TGTGCCAGCAGCGCGGACACTTACTCCTACAATGAGCAGTTCTTC. This sequence encodes CASSADTYSYNEQFF. The entire variable domain, with the rest obtained from reference TRBV7-3 and TRBJ2-1, is as follows: GAGVSQTPSNKVTEKGKYVELRCDPISGHTALYWYRQSLGQGPEFLIYFQGTGAADDSGLPNDRFFAVRPEGSVSTLKIQRTERGDSAVYLCASSADTYSYNEQFFGPGTRLTVL.

This clonotype was detected only a few times. The chain combines TRBV18 with TRBJ1-4; D ambiguous. This CDR3 has 13 amino acids. CDR1 KGHSH and CDR2 LQKENI come from the germline V gene. V lost 4 bases and J 6 bases, leaving 9 bases between the germline ends. The CDR3 here is CASSQQVDEKLFF. DNA of the CDR3: TGTGCCAGCTCACAGCAAGTTGATGAAAAACTGTTTTTT.

The J gene is TRBJ2-7, the V gene TRBV7-2; TRBD1 or TRBD2 may be the D gene (5 bases each). CDR3 length equals 14 residues. V shed 7 bases and J shed 0 bases, with 13 bases lying between them. Germline CDR1 is SGHTA and CDR2 is FQGNSA. The CDR3 DNA reads TGTGCCAGCACCTCGGGGCGGAACTCCTACGAGCAGTACTTC. It codes for CASTSGRNSYEQYF. The whole variable domain, remainder taken from reference TRBV7-2 and TRBJ2-7, is GAGVSQSPSNKVTEKGKDVELRCDPISGHTALYWYRQSLGQGLEFLIYFQGNSAPDKSGLPSDRFSAERTGGSVSTLTIQRTQQEDSAVYLCASTSGRNSYEQYFGPGTRLTVT.

This clonotype was found many times. V gene TRBV7-9 combines with J gene TRBJ1-5; D is ambiguous. This CDR3 has 13 residues. Germline V gene sequence: CDR1 SEHNR, CDR2 FQNEAQ (reference sequence). V lost 1 base to trimming and J lost 6 bases, with 7 bases between them. The DNA of the CDR3 is TGTGCCAGCAGCTTAGGATCGGCTCAGCCCCAGCATTTT. Its protein product is CASSLGSAQPQHF.

Ten or more counts support this clonotype. This chain links TRBV7-2 with TRBJ2-7; D perhaps matches TRBD2 (5 bases). Germline V CDR1 and CDR2: SGHTA, FQGNSA. Trimming shortened V by 1 base and J by 7 bases, and 17 bases separated the two germline ends. The CDR3 runs 15 residues. CDR3 bases: TGTGCCAGCAGCTTAGTGCAGCGAGTCCGGGAAGAGCAGTACTTC. Translation: CASSLVQRVREEQYF.

This clonotype was counted ten times or more. This chain links TRBV12-3 or TRBV12-4 with TRBJ1-1, with a weak D call TRBD1 (6 bases). V was cut by 6 bases and J by 0 bases, with 14 bases left in between. CDR3 size: 15 residues. CDR3 nucleotides: TGTGCCAGCAGCCCAAGCGGGGGCCTGAACACTGAAGCTTTCTTT. This gives the protein CASSPSGGLNTEAFF.

This chain connects TRBV20-1 to TRBJ1-4, with 7 bases that match TRBD1. The germline V gene encodes CDR1 DFQATT and CDR2 SNEGSKA (reference sequence). The ends lost 3 bases at V and 4 bases at J; junction bases unmatched: 5. CDR3 size: 14 residues. The CDR3, as DNA: TGCAGTGCTAGGAACCGGGACAGTAATGAAAAACTGTTTTTT. Encoded protein: CSARNRDSNEKLFF.

The genes are TRBV20-1 and TRBJ2-7; no clear D gene. Germline lookup yields CDR1 DFQATT and CDR2 SNEGSKA (reference sequence). The CDR3 loop spans 11 amino acids. Trimming stripped 5 bases from V and 4 bases from J, with 9 bases between. CDR3 DNA: TGCAGTGCTCTACAAGGGTACGAGCAGTACTTC. It specifies CSALQGYEQYF.

To note about this clonotype: This may stem from a read error, because a much larger clone lies one nucleotide away. The V and J genes are TRBV12-3 or TRBV12-4 and TRBJ2-3; the match to TRBD2 covers 8 bases. The CDR3 has 19 amino acids. The CDR3 bases are TGTGCCAGCTGTTTAAGGTTAGCGGGATCGATGCGTCGGACAGATACGCAGTATTTT. It yields the protein CASCLRLAGSMRRTDTQYF.

This clonotype was recorded only once. The gene calls are TRBV10-1 and TRBJ2-3, with D hard to call. CDR3 length: 14 amino acids. V shed 7 bases and J shed 2 bases, with 13 bases lying between them. Germline V CDR1 and CDR2: WNHNN, SYGVQD (reference sequence). CDR3 nucleotide sequence: TGCGCCAGCAACGCTCGAGGACCCACAGATACGCAGTATTTT. Its protein product is CASNARGPTDTQYF.

This clonotype was observed a few times. This chain connects TRBV7-8 to TRBJ2-7; a possible D gene is TRBD2 (6 bases). The germline gives CDR1 SGHVS, CDR2 FQNEAQ. Trimming left V 6 bases short and J 0 bases short, with 15 bases between. The CDR3 is 15 amino acids. The CDR3 loop reads CASSRSGVTSYEQYF. For the CDR3, the DNA is TGTGCCAGCAGTCGTAGCGGAGTTACCTCCTACGAGCAGTACTTC.

The chain recombines TRBV11-2 with TRBJ2-2; 13 nucleotides align to TRBD2. The CDR3 runs 18 residues. Germline CDR1 reads SGHAT; CDR2 reads FQNNGV. The trim removed 1 base at V and 0 bases at J, leaving 2 bases unmatched. CDR3 amino acids: CASSLVLAGGANTGELFF. The CDR3 nucleotides read TGTGCCAGCAGCTTAGTACTAGCGGGGGGGGCGAACACCGGGGAGCTGTTTTTT.

At least ten counts were recorded for this clonotype. The J gene is TRBJ1-1, the V gene TRBV20-1; D uncertain. Germline V gives CDR1 DFQATT, CDR2 SNEGSKA (reference sequence). The CDR3 spans 13 residues. The germline V and J ends were trimmed by 2 bases and 6 bases, with 13 bases remaining between them. CDR3 sequence (DNA): TGCAGTGCTAGAAGGGTCGGGATCGCTGAAGCTTTCTTT. As protein: CSARRVGIAEAFF.

The rearrangement joins TRBV28 to TRBJ2-3, with no clear D. CDR3 size: 12 residues. Trimming shortened V by 6 bases and J by 3 bases, and 7 bases separated the two germline ends. In germline, CDR1 is MDHEN, CDR2 SYDVKM. CDR3 in DNA: TGTGCCAGCAGCAAAGGAACAGATACGCAGTATTTT. Residues: CASSKGTDTQYF.

V and J are TRBV27 and TRBJ2-7; D remains ambiguous. The CDR3 runs to 15 residues. CDR1 and CDR2 from the germline V gene are MNHEY and SMNVEV (reference sequence). V lost 5 bases, J lost 6 bases, and 20 bases lay in between. CDR3 nucleotide sequence: TGTGCCAGCAGTCCCCTTGACTTGTCCCCACTCGAGCAGTACTTC. Translation gives CASSPLDLSPLEQYF.

This clonotype was recorded at least ten times. The chain has TRBV29-1 and TRBJ1-5, with 12 positions matching TRBD1. This CDR3 has 15 amino acids. Germline CDR1 is SQVTM and CDR2 is ANQGSEA. The V gene end was trimmed by 5 bases and the J gene end by 6 bases; junction bases not matched to a gene: 8. The CDR3 reads CSVSLGQGAGQPQHF. CDR3 sequence (DNA): TGCAGCGTTTCCTTGGGACAGGGGGCCGGTCAGCCCCAGCATTTT.

This clonotype has more than one count but fewer than ten. This chain joins TRBV29-1 and TRBJ1-2, with 7 nucleotides matching TRBD1. The CDR3 has 14 amino acids. The V gene end was trimmed by 1 base and the J gene end by 1 base; junction bases not matched to a gene: 3. The germline V gene has CDR1 SQVTM and CDR2 ANQGSEA. DNA for the CDR3: TGCAGCGTTGAAGGAGACAGGGTTAACTATGGCTACACCTTC. Amino acids: CSVEGDRVNYGYTF.

This clonotype showed up just a few times. CDR3 sequence: CSVWFTGEVHEQYF. CDR3 coding DNA: TGCAGCGTTTGGTTTACAGGGGAAGTTCACGAGCAGTACTTC. The chain recombines TRBV29-1 with TRBJ2-7; 7 bases are a match to TRBD1. The CDR3 sequence is 14 residues long. Unmatched junction bases numbered 12, after V lost 5 bases and J lost 5 bases. Looked up from germline, CDR1 is SQVTM and CDR2 is ANQGSEA.

Worth noting for this clonotype: This may come from a read error, since a much larger clone is one base off. The CDR3 carries no conserved terminal phenylalanine or tryptophan, so it likely arises from a read error. V usage is TRBV7-2 and J usage is TRBJ1-4; the D is unclear. This CDR3 region has 14 residues. Trimming shortened V by 6 bases and J by 5 bases, and 13 bases separated the two germline ends. CDR1 is SGHTA and CDR2 is FQGNSA in the germline V gene. CDR3 sequence (DNA): TGTGCCAGCAGTCAAGGACGCCTCAATGAAAAACTGTTTTGT. Protein product: CASSQGRLNEKLFC.

V usage is TRBV29-1 and J usage is TRBJ1-3, with D perhaps matching TRBD1 (5 bases). In germline, CDR1 is SQVTM, CDR2 ANQGSEA. V lost 7 bases and J 2 bases, leaving 12 bases between the germline ends. The CDR3 length is 13 residues. This chain's CDR3 is CSATRGTGNTIYF. CDR3 DNA: TGCAGCGCCACCCGGGGGACTGGAAACACCATATATTTT.